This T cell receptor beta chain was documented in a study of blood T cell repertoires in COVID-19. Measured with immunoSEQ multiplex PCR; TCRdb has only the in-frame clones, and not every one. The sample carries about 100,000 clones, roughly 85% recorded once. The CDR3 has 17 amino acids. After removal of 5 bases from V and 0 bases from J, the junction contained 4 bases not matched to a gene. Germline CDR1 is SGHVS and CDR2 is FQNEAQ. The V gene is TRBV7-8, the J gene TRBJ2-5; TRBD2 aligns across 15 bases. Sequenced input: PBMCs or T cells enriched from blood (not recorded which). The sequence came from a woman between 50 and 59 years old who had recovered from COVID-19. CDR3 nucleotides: TGTGCCAGCAGCCATGGACTAGCGGGGGGGAACCAAGAGACCCAGTACTTC. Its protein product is CASSHGLAGGNQETQYF.